The text below deals with one T cell receptor (beta chain). Its target antigen remains unknown. The sample holds no much larger clone one base away, and base qualities are not on file. This entry is derived from a study of graft-versus-host responses after intestinal transplantation (dated by TCRdb to the early 2020s). For the study in its entirety: The transplants that recipients received were multivisceral, liver-intestinal, or isolated intestinal. All recipients received anti-thymocyte globulin induction followed by maintenance tacrolimus and steroids for roughly three years. After intestinal transplantation, graft-versus-host and host-versus-graft alloreactive T cell clones were followed in the graft, circulation and bone marrow using bulk TCR-beta CDR3 sequencing. To identify alloreactive clones, pre-transplant mixed lymphocyte reaction products were sequenced and then compared with unstimulated pre-transplant donor and recipient T cells. The cohort enrolled under 25 intestinal transplant recipients including one retransplant, and 3 patients lacking pretransplant specimens were excluded. Donor T cell macrochimerism was defined as a peak of at least 4% donor T cells among recipient peripheral blood mononuclear cells. Instead of going to the commercial service, samples from a few later patients were sequenced in-house on an Illumina MiSeq and processed with MiXCR.

Reading from cysteine to phenylalanine, the CDR3 counts 14 amino acids. Just the 42-base CDR3 DNA is kept, in frame starting at base 1. CDR1 LNHDA and CDR2 SQIVND are derived from the germline V gene (reference sequence). The trim is 1 base for V and 7 bases for J, with a gap of 11 bases between the germline ends. Libraries were built with the immunoSEQ multiplex PCR assay. For most patients, high-throughput TCR-beta CDR3 sequencing of genomic DNA was performed by Adaptive Biotechnologies. On the study's bioinformatics: TCR sequencing data were retrieved from Adaptive's ImmunoSEQ software for more than 15 patients, whereas three other patients were processed with MiXCR and VDJtools. Because the origin of CDR3 nucleotide sequences shared between donor and recipient could not be assigned, those sequences were removed. Alloreactive clones required at least 2-fold expansion over unstimulated cells and minimum CFSE-low frequency of 0.002% (template counts) or 0.001% (read counts). Clones were considered mappable if detected in sequenced pre-transplant spleen, lymph node, or MLR CFSE-low populations of the donor or recipient. Cumulative frequency of alloreactive clones was calculated as a percentage of all sequences weighted by copy number. TCRdb re-hosts the immuneACCESS table, in-frame sequences only. Its copies lack some clones; in the studies checked, an unresolved V gene accounts for under half of them, and the cause for the rest is not known. V, J and clone size are taken as reported in that table, and D and trimming were inferred from the DNA itself. This sample holds around 14,000 clones; around 94% were observed only once. 0.55% to 0.75% of the sample belongs to the ten largest clones.

Blood samples were collected up to 4 times in the first month after transplant and then at least monthly when available. General conclusions and limits of the study: Early after transplant, peak levels of circulating GvH clones were found to be associated with declines in HvG clones. Conclusions were limited by the relatively low number and heterogeneity of intestinal transplant patients. Patients with donor T cell macrochimerism had high GvH to HvG T cell clonal ratios in their allografts. GvH clones were found in recipient bone marrow, and some of the GvH clones appeared earlier in ileal mucosa or blood, which is consistent with an intestinal mucosal origin.

The source of this sequence is a human patient who received an intestinal transplant, so some T cells may come from the graft donor. Here the sequenced sample was PBMCs, taken 9 days after transplant. The chain links TRBV19 with TRBJ1-5; a tentative D match to TRBD1 spans 5 bases. The nucleotides read TGTGCCAGTAGTATAGTAGCAGGGTGGCAGCCCCAGCATTTT. It codes for CASSIVAGWQPQHF.